This entry lists 26 T cell receptor beta chains sequenced from one sample in a study of blood T cell repertoires in COVID-19. Only in-frame clones appear in the TCRdb table, and some are missing; sequencing was by immunoSEQ multiplex PCR. The sample holds around 320,000 clones; nearly 90% are singletons and the top ten take 3.5% to 4.5%. The source material was PBMCs or T cells enriched from blood (not recorded which). The receptors originated from a woman under 30 with acute COVID-19.

This chain connects TRBV27 to TRBJ2-7; 9 bases are shared with TRBD2. There are 17 residues in the CDR3. CDR1 is MNHEY, CDR2 SMNVEV, per germline (reference sequence). Trimming took 5 bases from V and 5 from J; bases not matched to a gene: 16. The CDR3 bases are TGTGCCAGCAGTCTTCCCCTTCGGGCGGGAGGGATCAACGAGCAGTACTTC. Translation: CASSLPLRAGGINEQYF.

This clone was seen a single time. The chain uses TRBV19 and TRBJ1-5, with TRBD1 identical over 7 bases. Germline V gene lookup returns CDR1 LNHDA and CDR2 SQIVND (reference sequence). The CDR3 totals 13 residues. Losses at the gene ends were 5 bases for V and 5 bases for J; bases not matched to a gene: 3. CDR3 nucleotides: TGTGCCAGTAGTGGAGGGGGCGATCAGCCCCAGCATTTT. Residues: CASSGGGDQPQHF. The whole variable domain, filled in from reference TRBV19 and TRBJ1-5, reads DGGITQSPKYLFRKEGQNVTLSCEQNLNHDAMYWYRQDPGQGLRLIYYSQIVNDFQKGDIAEGYSVSREKKESFPLTVTSAQKNPTAFYLCASSGGGDQPQHFGDGTRLSIL.

The chain recombines TRBV9 with TRBJ2-1, with 12 bases lining up with TRBD2. Germline-derived CDR1 and CDR2 are SGDLS and YYNGEE. V was clipped by 4 bases and J by 10 bases; unmatched bases: 9. The CDR3 covers 15 residues. Here the CDR3 reads CASSISLAGGLEQFF. The CDR3 bases are TGTGCCAGCAGCATCTCACTAGCGGGAGGACTCGAGCAGTTCTTC.

This clone was observed a single time. The chain is built from TRBV9 and TRBJ2-2; 8 bases are shared with TRBD2. This CDR3 contains 16 residues. CDR1 is SGDLS and CDR2 is YYNGEE in the germline V gene. V was pared by 4 bases and J by 4 bases, with 9 bases of the junction left unmatched. The CDR3 nucleotides read TGTGCCAGCAGCCCCTTATGGCGGGAGGTCACCGGGGAGCTGTTTTTT. Translated: CASSPLWREVTGELFF.

The chain carries TRBV28 and TRBJ1-1; 8 bases line up with TRBD1. The V gene's germline CDR1 is MDHEN and CDR2 SYDVKM. V shed 3 bases and J 1 base; nucleotides not matched to a gene: 7. The CDR3 contains 16 residues. CDR3 DNA: TGTGCCAGCAGTTTCACCCGAGGGACAGGGAACACTGAAGCTTTCTTT. Residues: CASSFTRGTGNTEAFF.

The chain uses TRBV19 and TRBJ2-7; 8 bases align to TRBD1. CDR1 and CDR2 (germline): LNHDA, SQIVND (reference sequence). V was clipped by 7 bases and J by 3 bases; unmatched bases: 2. This CDR3 contains 12 residues. CDR3 DNA sequence: TGTGCCAGTACCGGACAGGGCTACGAGCAGTACTTC. It encodes CASTGQGYEQYF.

This clone was picked up a small number of times. J is TRBJ2-2 and V is TRBV7-3, with 13 bases aligning to TRBD2. Germline V gene lookup returns CDR1 SGHTA and CDR2 FQGTGA. Unmatched junction bases numbered 3, after V lost 5 bases and J lost 6 bases. This CDR3 has 15 amino acids. CDR3 DNA sequence: TGTGCCAGCAGCCTAGGACTAGCGGGAGCCGGGGAGCTGTTTTTT. This codes for CASSLGLAGAGELFF.

The chain employs TRBV5-5 and TRBJ2-7; TRBD2 agrees at 7 bases. Per germline, CDR1 SGHKS and CDR2 YYEKEE (reference sequence). This CDR3 is 15 amino acids long. V shed 4 bases, J shed 3 bases, and the junction held 10 bases outside the gene matches. CDR3 in DNA: TGTGCCAGCAGCCGGACCGGGGAGGGTGGCTACGAGCAGTACTTC. Translating gives CASSRTGEGGYEQYF. The whole variable domain, filled in from reference TRBV5-5 and TRBJ2-7, reads DAGVTQSPTHLIKTRGQQVTLRCSPISGHKSVSWYQQVLGQGPQFIFQYYEKEERGRGNFPDRFSARQFPNYSSELNVNALLLGDSALYLCASSRTGEGGYEQYFGPGTRLTVT.

J is TRBJ1-2 and V is TRBV10-3; 10 nucleotides match TRBD1. V lost 1 base to trimming and J lost 6 bases; unmatched junction nucleotides: 5. Germline values: CDR1 ENHRY, CDR2 SYGVKD. The CDR3 has 15 amino acids. DNA for the CDR3: TGTGCCATCAGTGAGTTGGGACAGGGGAACGATGGCTACACCTTC. Its protein is CAISELGQGNDGYTF.

The V call is TRBV19, the J call TRBJ2-1; 8 nucleotides agree with TRBD1. With V trimmed by 2 bases and J by 11 bases, 5 bases remained unmatched. There are 13 residues in the CDR3. From germline, CDR1 is LNHDA and CDR2 SQIVND (reference sequence). DNA for the CDR3: TGTGCCAGTAGTATAAACCGACAGGGGAAGCAGTTCTTC. It yields the protein CASSINRQGKQFF.

Worth noting for this clone: Other DNA sequences within the sample encode an identical CDR3. Here the CDR3 reads CASSPGQSYGYTF. CDR3 DNA: TGTGCCAGCAGCCCGGGACAGAGCTATGGCTACACCTTC. J is TRBJ1-2 and V is TRBV2, with 7 positions matching TRBD1. The CDR3 extends over 13 amino acids. Germline V gene lookup returns CDR1 SNHLY and CDR2 FYNNEI. J lost 4 bases, V lost 6 bases, and 5 bases had no gene match.

The chain joins TRBV19 to TRBJ1-5; no clear D. From germline, CDR1 is LNHDA and CDR2 SQIVND (reference sequence). V was pared by 5 bases and J by 4 bases, with 9 bases between. The CDR3 spans 13 residues. The CDR3 loop is CASSFNANQPQHF. The CDR3 bases are TGTGCCAGTAGTTTTAACGCGAATCAGCCCCAGCATTTT. Full variable domain (missing parts from reference TRBV19 and TRBJ1-5): DGGITQSPKYLFRKEGQNVTLSCEQNLNHDAMYWYRQDPGQGLRLIYYSQIVNDFQKGDIAEGYSVSREKKESFPLTVTSAQKNPTAFYLCASSFNANQPQHFGDGTRLSIL.

The chain uses TRBV14 and TRBJ2-7; the match to TRBD2 covers 7 bases. Germline V gives CDR1 SGHDN, CDR2 FVKESK. V was clipped by 2 bases and J by 1 base; unmatched bases: 5. This CDR3 comprises 15 residues. CDR3 protein: CASSQSGGLSYEQYF. The CDR3 DNA is TGTGCCAGCAGCCAATCGGGAGGTCTATCCTACGAGCAGTACTTC.

A word on this clone: Distinct nucleotide sequences in the sample also encode this CDR3. CDR3 amino acids: CASSWDRANDLDLSGNTIYF. The CDR3 DNA reads as TGTGCCAGCAGTTGGGACAGGGCAAATGACCTTGACCTCTCTGGAAACACCATATATTTT. The chain couples TRBV28 to TRBJ1-3; 9 nucleotides agree with TRBD1. This CDR3 contains 20 residues. Germline V gene data show CDR1 as MDHEN and CDR2 as SYDVKM. The V segment lost 4 bases and the J segment 0 bases; nucleotides outside the gene matches: 16.

In the case of this clone: This CDR3 is also generated by other DNA sequences in the sample. J is TRBJ2-7 and V is TRBV11-2; 8 bases align to TRBD2. The CDR3 sequence is 15 residues long. Germline CDR1 reads SGHAT; CDR2 reads FQNNGV. J gave up 0 bases and V 5 bases, and 6 bases lay outside the gene matches. The CDR3 is CASSTTGTSSYEQYF. The CDR3 DNA reads TGTGCCAGCAGCACCACCGGGACTAGCTCCTACGAGCAGTACTTC.

The chain has TRBV6-1 and TRBJ1-4; the match to TRBD1 covers 8 bases. J was trimmed by 7 bases and V by 3 bases; bases with no gene match: 10. Germline V gene lookup returns CDR1 MNHNS and CDR2 SASEGT. The CDR3 length is 16 residues. The CDR3 nucleotides are TGTGCCAGCAGTGAGACAGGAGGGACAGGAGGTGAAAAACTGTTTTTT. This codes for CASSETGGTGGEKLFF.

V usage is TRBV29-1 and J usage is TRBJ1-2; 7 positions match TRBD1. Germline-derived CDR1 and CDR2 are SQVTM and ANQGSEA. The CDR3 length is 11 residues. After removal of 6 bases from V and 5 bases from J, the junction contained 3 bases not matched to a gene. CDR3 residues: CSVVQGYGYTF. CDR3 DNA sequence: TGCAGCGTCGTACAGGGGTATGGCTACACCTTC. Together with reference TRBV29-1 and TRBJ1-2, the CDR3 gives the full variable domain: SAVISQKPSRDICQRGTSLTIQCQVDSQVTMMFWYRQQPGQSLTLIATANQGSEATYESGFVIDKFPISRPNLTFSTLTVSNMSPEDSSIYLCSVVQGYGYTFGSGTRLTVV.

This clone was seen a few times. Distinct nucleotide sequences in the sample also encode this CDR3. The chain is built from TRBV28 and TRBJ1-2; no reliable D call. The CDR3 is 12 amino acids. Trimming took off 6 bases at V and 0 bases at J, with 5 bases between the two ends. Germline V gives CDR1 MDHEN, CDR2 SYDVKM. CDR3 DNA: TGTGCCAGCAGCCCATCTAACTATGGCTACACCTTC. Protein: CASSPSNYGYTF.

This clone was seen a single time. This chain uses TRBV5-6 with TRBJ1-2, with D uncertain. CDR1 SGHDT and CDR2 YYEEEE come from the germline V gene. V was cut by 1 base and J by 0 bases, with 4 bases left in between. The CDR3 is 13 residues long. The CDR3 spells CASSLTANYGYTF. CDR3 DNA sequence: TGTGCCAGCAGCTTGACAGCTAACTATGGCTACACCTTC.

J is TRBJ1-2 and V is TRBV19; D ambiguous. From germline, CDR1 is LNHDA and CDR2 SQIVND (reference sequence). V was shortened by 7 bases and J by 4 bases, with 19 bases between the two germline ends. The CDR3 has 15 amino acids. The CDR3 coding sequence is TGTGCCAGTAATGGCCCGGGTTCATTAGTCTATGGCTACACCTTC. Translation gives CASNGPGSLVYGYTF.

The rearrangement uses TRBV18 and TRBJ1-2; perhaps TRBD1 as D (5 bases). This CDR3 is built from 17 residues. Germline V gives CDR1 KGHSH, CDR2 LQKENI. Deletions cut 3 bases from V and 2 bases from J, with 19 bases between. The CDR3 DNA follows: TGTGCCAGCTCACCGGCCTCCATCAGGGTGGGAAACTATGGCTACACCTTC. Its protein product is CASSPASIRVGNYGYTF. Supplemented by reference TRBV18 and TRBJ1-2, the full variable domain reads NAGVMQNPRHLVRRRGQEARLRCSPMKGHSHVYWYRQLPEEGLKFMVYLQKENIIDESGMPKERFSAEFPKEGPSILRIQQVVRGDSAAYFCASSPASIRVGNYGYTFGSGTRLTVV.

This rearrangement joins TRBV7-6 to TRBJ2-1; tentative D call: TRBD1 (5 bases). Germline-derived CDR1 and CDR2 are SGHVS and FNYEAQ. This CDR3 is built from 12 residues. The V and J ends lost 2 bases and 15 bases respectively, with 14 bases between them. The CDR3 DNA reads as TGTGCCAGCAGCTTATTTGGTCAGGGTCCGTTCTTC. It encodes CASSLFGQGPFF.

The V call is TRBV28, the J call TRBJ1-1, with TRBD1 as a possible D gene (5 bases). CDR1 is MDHEN and CDR2 is SYDVKM in the germline V gene. The CDR3 is made up of 14 amino acids. V lost 7 bases and J 1 base, leaving 13 bases between the germline ends. DNA for the CDR3: TGTGCCAGCACCGTAGGGCAGGGGAACACTGAAGCTTTCTTT. Its translation is CASTVGQGNTEAFF.

J is TRBJ2-6 and V is TRBV7-9; 9 bases map to TRBD1. Germline V CDR1 and CDR2: SEHNR, FQNEAQ (reference sequence). This CDR3 has 19 amino acids. Trimming at V came to 1 base and at J to 2 bases, leaving 9 bases not matched to a gene. The CDR3 loop is CASSLGTGTGLAGANVLTF. The CDR3 nucleotides are TGTGCCAGCAGCTTAGGTACCGGGACAGGGCTTGCTGGGGCCAACGTCCTGACTTTC. The whole variable domain, remainder taken from reference TRBV7-9 and TRBJ2-6, is DTGVSQNPRHKITKRGQNVTFRCDPISEHNRLYWYRQTLGQGPEFLTYFQNEAQLEKSRLLSDRFSAERPKGSFSTLEIQRTEQGDSAMYLCASSLGTGTGLAGANVLTFGAGSRLTVL.

DNA for the CDR3: TGTGCCTGGAGTCCCCAGGGAATCGGCTACACCTTC. Protein sequence: CAWSPQGIGYTF. V is TRBV30 and J is TRBJ1-2, with D maybe TRBD1 (5 bases). The V end lost 2 bases, the J end lost 8 bases, and 12 bases lay between the germline ends. The CDR3 totals 12 residues. Germline lookup yields CDR1 GTSNPN and CDR2 SVGIG (reference sequence). The full variable domain, completed using reference TRBV30 and TRBJ1-2, is SQTIHQWPATLVQPVGSPLSLECTVEGTSNPNLYWYRQAAGRGLQLLFYSVGIGQISSEVPQNLSASRPQDRQFILSSKKLLLSDSGFYLCAWSPQGIGYTFGSGTRLTVV.

The chain links TRBV7-8 to TRBJ1-5, with a weak D call TRBD1 (5 bases). This CDR3 has 15 residues. Trimming took 0 bases from V and 3 from J, leaving 9 bases between them. Germline V gene sequence: CDR1 SGHVS, CDR2 FQNEAQ. Written as DNA, the CDR3 is TGTGCCAGCAGCTTAGCGCAGGGTATCAATCAGCCCCAGCATTTT. Protein: CASSLAQGINQPQHF.